Sequencing of this TCR beta chain was carried out in a study of cytomegalovirus exposure and HLA in healthy donors. Findings and caveats of the study: Previously analyzed data showed that most TCR beta V segments were productive at a frequency of about 90% or about 30%. Links to common viral pathogens appeared, in a later analysis, for several of the most significant clusters.

This CDR3 region has 18 residues. Germline loops: CDR1 SGHRS, CDR2 YFSETQ. The V gene lost 3 bases and the J gene lost 0 bases, with 19 bases spanning the gap. A few counts support this clone. The antigen remains unidentified. PCR employed 60 Vbeta and 13 Jbeta primers. Assay used: immunoSEQ multiplex PCR; TCRdb lists only in-frame clones, some missing. The table lists 100,000 to 150,000 clones, about 78% of them singletons. The rearrangement links TRBV5-1 to TRBJ1-3, with D possibly matching TRBD1 (5 bases). Sequences were obtained from PBMCs. The clonotype originates from a female donor in good health and CMV-seronegative. The CDR3 DNA follows: TGCGCCAGCAGCTGGGGCCCGGCGACCACTTACTCTGGAAACACCATATATTTT. Translating it yields CASSWGPATTYSGNTIYF.